The next 14 T cell receptor beta chains were all read from a single sample in a study of metastatic and nonmetastatic thyroid tumors. TCRdb re-analyzed the PCR reads using MiXCR. The repertoire holds 30,000 to 40,000 clones, 33% seen once, with about 16% in the top ten. Every patient underwent thyroid surgery untreated. The source material was tumor tissue. These receptors were obtained from a female donor with papillary thyroid cancer or a benign thyroid nodule (not recorded which). Some clones in this sample may be carry-over from other donors' samples.

The chain is built from TRBV7-9 and TRBJ1-6; weak D call: TRBD1 (6 bases). The germline CDR1 and CDR2 sequences are SEHNR and FQNEAQ (reference sequence). The CDR3 has 14 amino acids. The V end lost 5 bases, the J end lost 7 bases, and 12 bases lay between the germline ends. The CDR3 is CASSPDRKNSPLHF. DNA for the CDR3: TGTGCCAGCAGCCCGGACAGAAAGAATTCACCCCTCCACTTT.

This chain joins TRBV9 and TRBJ2-7, with TRBD2 matching over 11 bases. The CDR3 spans 14 residues. Germline V gives CDR1 SGDLS, CDR2 YYNGEE. V lost 3 bases and J lost 3; bases outside the gene matches: 2. The CDR3 sequence is CASSGSGRGYEQYF. The CDR3 DNA reads TGTGCCAGCAGCGGTAGCGGGAGGGGCTACGAGCAGTACTTC.

This clone was seen only once. In this CDR3 the conserved last residue, phenylalanine or tryptophan, is missing, so a read error is likely. This chain connects TRBV7-8 to TRBJ2-7; 9 bases match TRBD2. Per the germline V gene, CDR1 is SGHVS and CDR2 is FQNEAQ. Germline trimming cut 0 bases from V and 6 bases from J; bases unmatched to any gene: 9. The CDR3 sequence is 16 residues long. In DNA, the CDR3 is TGTGCCAGCAGCTTAGCTCGGTCTAGCGGGGCCTTCGAGCAGTACATC. It yields the protein CASSLARSSGAFEQYI.

This clone has just a few counts. J is TRBJ1-5 and V is TRBV6-1; D is unresolved. Trimming left V 10 bases short and J 0 bases short, with 16 bases between. Germline V gives CDR1 MNHNS, CDR2 SASEGT. CDR3 length: 15 residues. CDR3 in DNA: TGTGCCACCGACAAAAAAGGATATAGCAATCAGCCCCAGCATTTT. Its translation is CATDKKGYSNQPQHF.

The V gene is TRBV10-1, the J gene TRBJ2-7; D unresolved. CDR1 is WNHNN, CDR2 SYGVQD, per germline (reference sequence). The CDR3 totals 13 residues. V was trimmed by 4 bases and J by 7 bases, leaving 14 bases between them. CDR3 in DNA: TGCGCCAGCAGTGGCTCAGTTTCTGGTGAGCAGTACTTC. This encodes CASSGSVSGEQYF.

In its sample, this clone ranks as large. V gene TRBV6-1 combines with J gene TRBJ2-7; D perhaps matches TRBD1 (6 bases). The CDR3 spans 13 residues. Germline CDR1 reads MNHNS; CDR2 reads SASEGT. V lost 4 bases and J lost 2, with 9 bases in between. CDR3: CASSVQGAYEQYF. The CDR3, as DNA: TGTGCCAGCAGTGTACAGGGTGCCTACGAGCAGTACTTC.

This clone came up once. The V gene is TRBV7-8, the J gene TRBJ2-1; D not resolved. V dropped 3 bases and J dropped 0 bases, with 6 bases sitting between them. Germline V CDR1 and CDR2: SGHVS, FQNEAQ. The CDR3 spans 14 residues. CDR3 in DNA: TGTGCCAGCAGCTTCGTCCTCTCCTACAATGAGCAGTTCTTC. Residues: CASSFVLSYNEQFF.

V and J are TRBV9 and TRBJ2-2; perhaps TRBD2 as D (5 bases). Germline assignment: CDR1 SGDLS and CDR2 YYNGEE. CDR3 length equals 14 residues. V was pared by 3 bases and J by 6 bases, with 12 bases between. The CDR3: CASSADFSPGELFF. As DNA, the CDR3 is TGTGCCAGCAGCGCGGACTTTTCTCCCGGGGAGCTGTTTTTT.

This clone was recorded a few times. The rearrangement joins TRBV6-1 to TRBJ2-7; 7 bases are shared with TRBD1. The length of the CDR3 is 15 residues. Germline V gene lookup returns CDR1 MNHNS and CDR2 SASEGT. With 6 bases clipped from V and 3 bases from J, the junction kept 11 bases outside the gene matches. The CDR3 coding sequence is TGTGCCAGCAGGTACCGTCTGGGACAGAACTACGAGCAGTACTTC. Its translation is CASRYRLGQNYEQYF.

This chain links TRBV11-3 with TRBJ1-2; 9 bases align to TRBD1. The germline CDR1 and CDR2 sequences are SGHNT and YENEEA. Trimming took 4 bases from V and 6 from J; bases not matched to a gene: 3. This CDR3 region has 13 residues. The DNA of the CDR3 is TGTGCCAGCAGCTCCCGGACAGGGGATGGCTACACCTTC. Translation: CASSSRTGDGYTF.

This sequence joins TRBV6-1 and TRBJ1-2; D is uncertain. Germline-derived CDR1 and CDR2 are MNHNS and SASEGT. Trimming took off 1 base at V and 4 bases at J, with 7 bases between the two ends. This CDR3 is built from 13 residues. The CDR3 protein is CASSEVGGYGYTF. The CDR3, as DNA: TGTGCCAGCAGTGAAGTGGGCGGCTATGGCTACACCTTC.

The CDR3 region is CAWTLNSPLHF. The CDR3 DNA reads TGTGCCTGGACCCTAAATTCACCCCTCCACTTT. This chain joins TRBV30 and TRBJ1-6, with no clear D. Germline CDR1 GTSNPN, CDR2 SVGIG (reference sequence). The CDR3 contains 11 residues. Trimming cost V 4 bases and J 7 bases, with 5 bases left between them.

This clone was observed once. This chain joins TRBV3-1 and TRBJ2-7; D call uncertain. Germline V CDR1 and CDR2: LGHDT, YNNKEL (reference sequence). The germline V and J ends were trimmed by 4 bases and 3 bases, with 16 bases remaining between them. The CDR3 loop spans 15 amino acids. The CDR3, as DNA: TGTGCCAGCAGCCCAGAAGGCGGCAGTTTCTACGAGCAGTACTTC. As protein: CASSPEGGSFYEQYF.

The gene calls are TRBV5-5 and TRBJ1-2, with D perhaps TRBD1 (5 bases). This CDR3 contains 14 residues. Per germline, CDR1 SGHKS and CDR2 YYEKEE (reference sequence). Between the trimmed V and J ends, which lost 4 bases and 4 bases, there was a span of 14 bases. CDR3 region: CASSTLGASYGYTF. As DNA, the CDR3 is TGTGCCAGCAGCACGCTAGGGGCCTCCTATGGCTACACCTTC.